Shown below are 32 T cell receptor beta chains from a single sample sequenced in a study of T cells in Graves' hyperthyroidism and ophthalmopathy. From RNA transcripts, TCR beta CDR3 regions were amplified. The TCR CDR3 first-round RT-PCR relied on the HTBI primer set. TCRdb processed the multiplex PCR reads anew with MiXCR; each CDR3 protein has one entry. The table lists 250,000 or so distinct CDR3 sequences, approximately 16% of them singletons. The sample comprised blood. Receptors were obtained from a woman in her late teens or twenties with Graves' ophthalmopathy.

This clonotype was recorded many times. V usage is TRBV28 and J usage is TRBJ1-2, with D unresolved. The CDR3 covers 15 residues. V lost 9 bases, J lost 3 bases, and 20 bases lay in between. CDR1 is MDHEN, CDR2 SYDVKM, per germline. The CDR3: CASHPRGGSYYGYTF. Written as DNA, the CDR3 is TGTGCCAGTCACCCCAGAGGAGGGAGCTACTATGGCTACACCTTC.

Many counts were recorded for this clonotype. The chain combines TRBV7-9 with TRBJ2-7; TRBD2 aligns across 8 bases. V lost 1 base, J lost 3 bases, and 2 bases stayed unmatched. CDR1 is SEHNR, CDR2 FQNEAQ, per germline (reference sequence). The CDR3 sequence is 14 residues long. The DNA for the CDR3 is TGTGCCAGCAGCTTAGACCGGGGGGGCTACGAGCAGTACTTC. Its protein is CASSLDRGGYEQYF.

This clonotype has a handful of counts. This may be a read error, as it is one base from a much larger clone. As the CDR3 is not closed by the conserved phenylalanine or tryptophan, this likely results from a read error. The chain uses TRBV12-5 and TRBJ1-5; D may be TRBD1 (6 bases). Per the germline V gene, CDR1 is LGHNT and CDR2 is FRNRAP. V lost 3 bases to trimming and J lost 2 bases, with 14 bases between them. This CDR3 has 16 amino acids. Here the CDR3 DNA reads TGTGCTAGTGGTTTTGCCACAGGGTTGGGCAATCAGCCCCAGCATCTT. Translation: CASGFATGLGNQPQHL.

The J gene is TRBJ2-7, the V gene TRBV2; 8 bases fit TRBD1. The CDR3 extends over 13 amino acids. Per germline, CDR1 SNHLY and CDR2 FYNNEI. Germline trimming cut 3 bases from V and 5 bases from J; bases unmatched to any gene: 3. Here the CDR3 DNA reads TGTGCCAGCAGTGACAGGGGGCGCAACGAGCAGTACTTC. Protein sequence: CASSDRGRNEQYF.

This clonotype was seen ten or more times. The rearrangement links TRBV29-1 to TRBJ1-1; no clear D. The V gene lost 3 bases and the J gene lost 8 bases, with 13 bases spanning the gap. The CDR3 extends over 12 amino acids. Germline V CDR1 and CDR2: SQVTM, ANQGSEA. CDR3 residues: CSVDAQSPEAFF. CDR3 DNA sequence: TGCAGCGTTGATGCTCAGAGCCCGGAAGCTTTCTTT.

The table lists this clonotype with many counts. The chain joins TRBV5-1 to TRBJ1-2, with D possibly matching TRBD1 (6 bases). This CDR3 has 14 amino acids. V was shortened by 1 base and J by 1 base, with 8 bases between the two germline ends. The germline gives CDR1 SGHRS, CDR2 YFSETQ. CDR3 region: CASSLRGDNYGYTF. CDR3 nucleotide sequence: TGCGCCAGCAGCTTGAGGGGGGATAACTATGGCTACACCTTC.

Only a few counts were recorded for this clonotype. This chain uses TRBV9 with TRBJ2-7; 9 bases line up with TRBD2. The CDR3 has 17 residues. Germline loops: CDR1 SGDLS, CDR2 YYNGEE. Losses at the gene ends were 4 bases for V and 0 bases for J; bases not matched to a gene: 11. Here the CDR3 reads CASSLGAGGLSSYEQYF. CDR3 nucleotide sequence: TGTGCCAGCAGCCTAGGGGCGGGGGGGTTGAGCTCCTACGAGCAGTACTTC. The variable domain in full, completed from reference TRBV9 and TRBJ2-7, reads DSGVTQTPKHLITATGQRVTLRCSPRSGDLSVYWYQQSLDQGLQFLIQYYNGEERAKGNILERFSAQQFPDLHSELNLSSLELGDSALYFCASSLGAGGLSSYEQYFGPGTRLTVT.

At least ten counts were recorded for this clonotype. J is TRBJ2-1 and V is TRBV20-1, with 11 nucleotides matching TRBD2. The CDR3 extends over 13 amino acids. V trimming: 3 bases; J trimming: 10 bases; junction bases outside the gene matches: 5. Per germline, CDR1 DFQATT and CDR2 SNEGSKA (reference sequence). In nucleotides, the CDR3 is TGCAGTGCTAGGGCGGCTAGCGGGAGGGAGCAGTTCTTC. It yields the protein CSARAASGREQFF.

Ten or more counts support this clonotype. J is TRBJ1-2 and V is TRBV29-1; tentative D call: TRBD1 (6 bases). CDR3 length equals 14 residues. CDR1 and CDR2 (germline): SQVTM, ANQGSEA. V lost 8 bases and J 5 bases, leaving 21 bases between the germline ends. CDR3 residues: CSPQETGKVYGYTF. The CDR3, as DNA: TGCAGCCCCCAGGAAACAGGGAAGGTGTATGGCTACACCTTC. Drawing the rest from reference TRBV29-1 and TRBJ1-2, the complete variable domain is SAVISQKPSRDICQRGTSLTIQCQVDSQVTMMFWYRQQPGQSLTLIATANQGSEATYESGFVIDKFPISRPNLTFSTLTVSNMSPEDSSIYLCSPQETGKVYGYTFGSGTRLTVV.

In this sample, this clonotype turned up many times. The genes are TRBV6-5 and TRBJ1-2, with 10 bases matching TRBD1. This CDR3 is 17 amino acids long. V was pared by 0 bases and J by 4 bases, with 8 bases of the junction left unmatched. The germline CDR1 and CDR2 sequences are MNHEY and SVGAGI. The CDR3 region is CASSYSGTGEGTYGYTF. The DNA of the CDR3 is TGTGCCAGCAGTTACTCCGGGACAGGGGAGGGGACCTATGGCTACACCTTC.

This clonotype showed up many times. The chain uses TRBV20-1 and TRBJ2-3; D not resolved. With 5 bases removed from V and 2 bases from J, the gap between germline ends came to 11 bases. CDR1 is DFQATT, CDR2 SNEGSKA, per germline (reference sequence). This CDR3 is 13 amino acids long. The CDR3 region is CSAHSQDTDTQYF. The CDR3 bases are TGCAGTGCTCACAGTCAAGACACAGATACGCAGTATTTT.

This clonotype was observed many times. The CDR3 reads CASSSRDRGDEAFF. Here the CDR3 DNA reads TGCGCCAGCAGCTCTCGGGACAGGGGTGATGAAGCTTTCTTT. V gene TRBV5-1 combines with J gene TRBJ1-1; 10 nucleotides match TRBD1. Germline V gives CDR1 SGHRS, CDR2 YFSETQ. J lost 7 bases, V lost 3 bases, and 6 bases had no gene match. CDR3 length: 14 residues.

This chain joins TRBV18 and TRBJ2-7; 10 bases map to TRBD1. Germline CDR1 reads KGHSH; CDR2 reads LQKENI. Trimming cost V 2 bases and J 7 bases; bases outside gene matches: 5. The CDR3 runs 14 residues. The CDR3 DNA reads TGTGCCAGCTCACCAGAGACAGGGGGCGGGGAGCAGTACTTC. Encoded protein: CASSPETGGGEQYF.

This clonotype was seen ten or more times. The chain couples TRBV2 to TRBJ2-1, with 12 nucleotides matching TRBD2. CDR3 length equals 15 residues. Germline assignment: CDR1 SNHLY and CDR2 FYNNEI. V shed 3 bases and J 8 bases; nucleotides not matched to a gene: 5. In DNA form, the CDR3 reads TGTGCCAGCAGTGATCCTAGCGGGAGGGTAGATGAGCAGTTCTTC. As protein: CASSDPSGRVDEQFF.

In its sample, this clonotype was seen many times. The V and J genes are TRBV11-2 and TRBJ1-1; D is possibly TRBD1 (5 bases). Germline lookup yields CDR1 SGHAT and CDR2 FQNNGV. The CDR3 contains 13 residues. V shed 2 bases and J shed 6 bases, with 10 bases lying between them. DNA of the CDR3: TGTGCCAGCAGCTTAAAGAGAGGGGCTGAAGCTTTCTTT. This sequence encodes CASSLKRGAEAFF.

This clonotype was picked up many times. In DNA form, the CDR3 reads TGTGCCAGCAGTTTATGGGGGAAGAACACCGGGGAGCTGTTTTTT. It translates to CASSLWGKNTGELFF. This rearrangement joins TRBV12-3 or TRBV12-4 to TRBJ2-2, with D perhaps given as TRBD1 or TRBD2 (5 bases each). This CDR3 spans 15 amino acids. Trimming shortened V by 2 bases and J by 1 base, and 8 bases separated the two germline ends.

This clonotype occurred many times. V gene TRBV7-2 combines with J gene TRBJ1-6, with D maybe TRBD1 (5 bases). The germline V gene encodes CDR1 SGHTA and CDR2 FQGNSA. The V gene lost 1 base and the J gene lost 10 bases, with 11 bases spanning the gap. The CDR3 runs 14 residues. The DNA of the CDR3 is TGTGCCAGCAGCTTAGGAGGGACTTCCTCACCCCTCCACTTT. Translation: CASSLGGTSSPLHF.

The genes are TRBV7-2 and TRBJ2-5, with 15 bases aligning to TRBD2. Per the germline V gene, CDR1 is SGHTA and CDR2 is FQGNSA. The V segment lost 1 base and the J segment 4 bases; nucleotides outside the gene matches: 7. CDR3 length: 18 residues. In DNA form, the CDR3 reads TGTGCCAGCAGCTTAGGGGCCGGGACTAGCGGGAGGAGAGAGACCCAGTACTTC. Translation gives CASSLGAGTSGRRETQYF.

At least ten counts were recorded for this clonotype. The rearrangement links TRBV6-1 to TRBJ1-4; 8 nucleotides align to TRBD1. This CDR3 has 16 amino acids. J lost 2 bases, V lost 5 bases, and 7 bases had no gene match. Germline V lookup: CDR1 MNHNS, CDR2 SASEGT. CDR3 nucleotides: TGTGCCAGCAGTTCGGACAGGGATCGTACTAATGAAAAACTGTTTTTT. Translation: CASSSDRDRTNEKLFF.

This clonotype has ten or more counts. The genes are TRBV7-9 and TRBJ1-4, with a tentative D call TRBD1 (6 bases). The CDR3 is 16 amino acids. Germline V gene lookup returns CDR1 SEHNR and CDR2 FQNEAQ (reference sequence). The V gene lost 0 bases and the J gene lost 4 bases, with 12 bases spanning the gap. The CDR3: CASSLALGAINEKLFF. The CDR3 DNA follows: TGTGCCAGCAGCTTAGCGTTGGGGGCGATTAATGAAAAACTGTTTTTT. Supplemented by reference TRBV7-9 and TRBJ1-4, the full variable domain reads DTGVSQNPRHKITKRGQNVTFRCDPISEHNRLYWYRQTLGQGPEFLTYFQNEAQLEKSRLLSDRFSAERPKGSFSTLEIQRTEQGDSAMYLCASSLALGAINEKLFFGSGTQLSVL.

This clonotype was counted many times. This chain links TRBV6-1 with TRBJ1-1; no definite D call. V dropped 2 bases and J dropped 5 bases, with 6 bases sitting between them. Germline V lookup: CDR1 MNHNS, CDR2 SASEGT. There are 12 residues in the CDR3. Here the CDR3 reads CASSEMGTEAFF. In nucleotides, the CDR3 is TGTGCCAGCAGTGAAATGGGAACTGAAGCTTTCTTT.

This chain uses TRBV29-1 with TRBJ2-7; 10 bases are a match to TRBD1. The CDR3 sequence is 12 residues long. From germline, CDR1 is SQVTM and CDR2 ANQGSEA. The ends lost 7 bases at V and 5 bases at J; junction bases unmatched: 5. CDR3 region: CSAGTGVHEQYF. DNA for the CDR3: TGCAGCGCCGGGACAGGGGTCCACGAGCAGTACTTC.

This clonotype was observed many times. The chain joins TRBV20-1 to TRBJ2-7; D is ambiguous. V gave up 1 base and J gave up 9 bases, with 10 bases separating them. CDR3 length equals 11 residues. Germline assignment: CDR1 DFQATT and CDR2 SNEGSKA (reference sequence). CDR3 protein: CSARGMRSQYF. The CDR3 region has the DNA TGCAGTGCTAGAGGAATGAGGTCGCAGTACTTC.

This clonotype showed up many times. The rearrangement links TRBV3-1 to TRBJ2-7; 8 bases agree with TRBD1. The CDR3 is made up of 15 amino acids. CDR1 is LGHDT and CDR2 is YNNKEL in the germline V gene (reference sequence). With 2 bases clipped from V and 6 bases from J, the junction kept 9 bases outside the gene matches. CDR3 protein: CASSQTTGVPGEQYF. In nucleotides, the CDR3 is TGTGCCAGCAGCCAAACGACAGGGGTTCCAGGCGAGCAGTACTTC.

Many counts were recorded for this clonotype. The gene calls are TRBV7-3 and TRBJ2-7; D not certain. Germline-derived CDR1 and CDR2 are SGHTA and FQGTGA. V shed 5 bases and J shed 4 bases, with 12 bases lying between them. The CDR3 covers 13 residues. The CDR3 region has the DNA TGTGCCAGCAGCCAAAGACTTGATTACGAGCAGTACTTC. Translated, it gives CASSQRLDYEQYF.

Concerning this clonotype: Since a much larger clone is just one base distant, this may be a read error. The rearrangement links TRBV6-5 to TRBJ2-1; D uncertain. CDR3 size: 13 residues. Trimming cost V 0 bases and J 13 bases, with 13 bases left between them. Germline V gives CDR1 MNHEY, CDR2 SVGAGI. The CDR3 reads CASSYSSSVRQFF. CDR3 coding DNA: TGTGCCAGCAGTTACTCGTCATCCGTTCGCCAGTTCTTC.

This clonotype occurred many times. V is TRBV2 and J is TRBJ2-1, with D possibly matching TRBD2 (6 bases). The V gene's germline CDR1 is SNHLY and CDR2 FYNNEI. Trimming took off 7 bases at V and 12 bases at J, with 25 bases between the two ends. The CDR3 contains 15 residues. This CDR3 is CASNERGLWDLVQFF. The CDR3 DNA reads as TGTGCCAGCAACGAACGGGGTCTATGGGACTTAGTGCAGTTCTTC. Based on the CDR3 plus reference TRBV2 and TRBJ2-1, the full variable domain is EPEVTQTPSHQVTQMGQEVILRCVPISNHLYFYWYRQILGQKVEFLVSFYNNEISEKSEIFDDQFSVERPDGSNFTLKIRSTKLEDSAMYFCASNERGLWDLVQFFGPGTRLTVL.

This clonotype was seen many times. The V call is TRBV7-9, the J call TRBJ2-1, with TRBD2 matching over 13 bases. The trim removed 5 bases at V and 5 bases at J, leaving 6 bases unmatched. This CDR3 spans 16 amino acids. Germline V gene sequence: CDR1 SEHNR, CDR2 FQNEAQ (reference sequence). CDR3 in DNA: TGTGCCAGCAGCCCCCGGACTAGCGGGGGCCACAATGAGCAGTTCTTC. This gives the protein CASSPRTSGGHNEQFF.

This clonotype was picked up a small number of times. The V gene is TRBV5-4, the J gene TRBJ1-6; no clear D gene. CDR3 size: 15 residues. V lost 4 bases and J lost 7, with 15 bases in between. The germline V gene encodes CDR1 SGHNT and CDR2 YYREEE (reference sequence). CDR3 amino acids: CASSREGGGNSPLHF. CDR3 DNA sequence: TGTGCCAGCAGCCGTGAAGGAGGAGGAAATTCACCCCTCCACTTT.

A single count supports this clonotype. This may arise from a read error, as a much more abundant clone is one base away. The CDR3 spells CASSQGQTGSGYGYTF. As DNA, the CDR3 is TGTGCCAGCAGCCAAGGGCAGACAGGGAGCGGCTATGGCTACACCTTC. V is TRBV4-2 and J is TRBJ1-2; TRBD1 matches 7 bases. J was trimmed by 4 bases and V by 1 base; bases with no gene match: 9. CDR1 LGHNA and CDR2 YNFKEQ come from the germline V gene. The CDR3 has 16 residues.

This clonotype was observed at least ten times. This sequence joins TRBV28 and TRBJ2-7; D is uncertain. This CDR3 is built from 12 residues. Germline values: CDR1 MDHEN, CDR2 SYDVKM. Trimming took 3 bases from V and 4 from J, leaving 7 bases between them. The CDR3 spells CASSFSQYEQYF. CDR3 DNA sequence: TGTGCCAGCAGTTTTTCTCAATACGAGCAGTACTTC.

This clonotype came up once. The CDR3 nucleotides are TGTGCCAGCAGGGACGGCTCGGGGGGGGCCTGGAATGAGCAGTTCTTC. This sequence encodes CASRDGSGGAWNEQFF. The V call is TRBV6-1, the J call TRBJ2-1, with 8 nucleotides matching TRBD2. The germline gives CDR1 MNHNS, CDR2 SASEGT. The trim removed 6 bases at V and 7 bases at J, leaving 14 bases unmatched. The length of the CDR3 is 16 residues.